The T cell receptor beta chain described here comes from a study of cytomegalovirus exposure and HLA in healthy donors. Overall study results and limits: The authors reported that TCR beta sequences could predict HLA-A and HLA-B alleles. These predictions were accurate for most subjects in the first cohort. Previous analysis showed most TCR beta V segments were productive about 90% or about 30% of the time.

The PCR used 60 Vbeta and 13 Jbeta primers. TCRdb keeps only in-frame clones here, not all; method: immunoSEQ multiplex PCR. This table has 90,000 to 150,000 clones, about 60% appearing once. The CDR3 length is 15 residues. Trimming took 4 bases from V and 8 from J; bases not matched to a gene: 10. Germline CDR1 reads SGDLS; CDR2 reads YYNGEE. This clone was counted between two and nine times. Its antigen is not known. The rearrangement links TRBV9 to TRBJ2-1; TRBD1 matches 9 bases. The sequence was obtained from a man aged 35 to 55 in good health and CMV-seropositive. Sequencing input: PBMCs. The CDR3 DNA reads TGTGCCAGCAGCCCCGGGACAGGGCCGTCGGATGAGCAGTTCTTC. Its protein product is CASSPGTGPSDEQFF.